The T cell receptor (beta chain) described here comes from a study of blood T cell repertoires in COVID-19. Study summary: Specimens from acute and convalescent COVID-19 originated in the United States, Italy and Spain. T cells, B-cell-depleted T cells, or PBMCs provided the cDNA or gDNA that served as material.

There are 14 residues in the CDR3. V shed 4 bases and J 0 bases; nucleotides not matched to a gene: 2. Germline V gene data show CDR1 as SNHLY and CDR2 as FYNNEI. This clone occurred once. As processed by the authors: Reference gene primer amplification gave nucleated cell count estimates. TCRdb's copy holds only in-frame clones and misses some; the assay was immunoSEQ multiplex PCR. That table supplies the V and J calls and clone size; D and trimming were determined from the DNA. This sample yields 80,000 to 95,000 clones, of which approximately 81% are seen a single time; 20% to 30% belongs to the top ten.

The sequence derives from a man older than 75 with active or convalescent COVID-19. The sequenced sample was peripheral blood. The chain links TRBV2 to TRBJ1-1, with 7 positions matching TRBD1. DNA for the CDR3: TGTGCCAGCAGTGGACAGGGTATGAACACTGAAGCTTTCTTT. Its translation is CASSGQGMNTEAFF.